This is a list of T cell receptor beta chains from one sample in a study of shared clonotypes between healthy human individuals. The assay was immunoSEQ multiplex PCR, and TCRdb's table has in-frame clones only and misses some. The sample holds about 1 million clones; roughly 80% are singletons and the top ten take 1.4%. The material sequenced was memory CD4+ T cells sorted from blood. These receptors originate from a man aged 18-30 years in good health. The CDR3 runs from the conserved cysteine through the conserved F or W. D genes are given only for firm matches. Rows give clone size only sometimes, using once, few, many, or a class for an expanded clone.

V gene,clone size,J gene,D gene,CDR3 DNA,CDR3 protein
TRBV19,.,TRBJ2-5,.,TGTGCCAGTAAGGGTAGCGGAGCTCAAGAGACCCAGTACTTC,CASKGSGAQETQYF
TRBV28,.,TRBJ2-2,TRBD1,TGTGCCGAACAGGGGCCGAACACCGGGGAGCTGTTTTTT,CAEQGPNTGELFF
TRBV2,once,TRBJ2-5,TRBD2,TGTGCCAGCAGGGCGAGACTAGCGGGGTACCAAGAGACCCAGTACTTC,CASRARLAGYQETQYF
TRBV6-5,.,TRBJ1-5,.,TGTGCCAGCAGCGCGGCCAGCCGGGGCAATCAGCCCCAGCATTTT,CASSAASRGNQPQHF
TRBV7-3,.,TRBJ2-5,.,TGTGCCAGCAGCCCCCGGGCTAGCGAGACCCAGTACTTC,CASSPRASETQYF
TRBV7-9,.,TRBJ2-3,.,TGTGCCAGCAGCCTAAGGGTAGGGAGCACAGATACGCAGTATTTT,CASSLRVGSTDTQYF
TRBV7-2,.,TRBJ1-5,TRBD1,TGTGCCAGCAGCTTTCGGGACAGTAATCAGCCCCAGCATTTT,CASSFRDSNQPQHF
TRBV2,.,TRBJ2-3,TRBD2,TGTGCCAGCAGTGTGAGCGGGGGGGCCAACACAGATACGCAGTATTTT,CASSVSGGANTDTQYF
TRBV28,.,TRBJ1-2,TRBD1,TGTGCCAGCAGTCTCGGGACAGGGGGCGTCTATGGCTACACCTTC,CASSLGTGGVYGYTF
TRBV5-1,once,TRBJ2-3,.,TGCGCCAGCAGCTCCGGGGCCCCAGGGGGCACAGATACGCAGTATTTT,CASSSGAPGGTDTQYF
TRBV2,.,TRBJ2-5,.,TGTGCCAGCAGTTACCGGTCCCTGGAGACCCAGTACTTC,CASSYRSLETQYF
TRBV7-2,few,TRBJ1-2,TRBD1,TGTGCCAGCAGCCTCGGACAGGGGGCATATGGCTACACCTTC,CASSLGQGAYGYTF
TRBV6-1,.,TRBJ1-1,.,TGTGCCAGCGGCAGAGTGAACACTGAAGCTTTCTTT,CASGRVNTEAFF
TRBV28,.,TRBJ2-1,.,TGTGCCAGCAGAGACGTGAGCTCCTACAATGAGCAGTTCTTC,CASRDVSSYNEQFF
TRBV14,.,TRBJ2-7,.,TGTGCCAGCAGCCAAATAGACGAAGGGCAGTACTTC,CASSQIDEGQYF
TRBV30,.,TRBJ1-1,.,TGTGCCTGCCTGCGGACGCCCAAGAACACTGAAGCTTTCTTT,CACLRTPKNTEAFF
TRBV9,.,TRBJ1-2,.,TGTGCCAGCAGCCCCGTTTTGACGATGGCAAACTATGGCTACACCTTC,CASSPVLTMANYGYTF
TRBV7-6,.,TRBJ2-1,TRBD2,TGTGCCAGCAGCTTAACTAGCGGGGGGTCTTCGGATGAGCAGTTCTTC,CASSLTSGGSSDEQFF
TRBV10-3,.,TRBJ2-5,.,TGTGCCATCAGTGAGGGGGCCAGTGGAGAGACCCAGTACTTC,CAISEGASGETQYF
TRBV7-2,.,TRBJ2-7,.,TGTGCCAGCAGCTTAGACCTCCCCACCGAGCAGTACTTC,CASSLDLPTEQYF
TRBV20-1,.,TRBJ2-5,.,TGCAGTGCTGGCCGTCAAGAGACCCAGTACTTC,CSAGRQETQYF
TRBV2,.,TRBJ1-2,.,TGTGCCAGCAGTGAAAGGCAGGTTAACTATGGCTACACCTTC,CASSERQVNYGYTF
TRBV5-4,.,TRBJ2-3,.,TGTGCCAGCAGCTTGCCCTTGACAGATACGCAGTATTTT,CASSLPLTDTQYF